This T cell receptor beta chain was sequenced during a study of blood T cells in healthy people across ages (dated by TCRdb to between 2014 and 2017). With regard to the full study: Template switching captured roughly one uniquely barcoded TCR beta cDNA molecule per two T cells in model experiments. To track age-related changes in TCR beta repertoire diversity, the study relied on deep sequencing normalized with unique cDNA molecular identifiers. Donors were grouped into four age groups: young (average approximately 15 years), middle-aged (less than 40), aged (roughly 62) and long-lived (around 82). To avoid experimental bias, donors of different ages were spread randomly across the sequencing lanes. Using the same blood draw, the study looked at two additional independent replicas of 1 million unique cDNA reads for two donors, one aged 18 to 30 and the other aged 80 or older.

Library generation was performed with 5' RACE. TCRdb lists the instrument as Illumina HiSeq 2500. A second PCR of about 6 to 11 cycles was performed with a sample-barcoded 5' primer and a J-beta primer mix. A template-switch 5' adaptor carrying 12 random nucleotides introduced a unique molecular identifier onto each TCR beta cDNA molecule. At least 2.5 million CDR3-containing paired-end reads were obtained from each sample. The Mint cDNA synthesis kit, primed by a TRBC-specific oligonucleotide, was used to synthesize first-strand cDNA from all RNA. Following uracil-DNA glycosylase treatment, a first 18-cycle PCR with universal primers M1SS and BC2_uni_R was performed on all cDNA. On the authors' methods: Each sample was normalized by randomly selecting 1 million high-quality reads, each carrying a distinct molecular identifier. Reads sharing molecular identifiers were discarded rather than binned into consensus sequences. MiTCR, with a Q25 quality threshold and the strictest error-elimination algorithm, was used for CDR3 identification, clonotype clustering and error correction. A nonparametric unseen species model with Euler transformation was used to estimate lower-bound total TCR beta diversity. TCRdb applied fastp at Q25 and MiXCR to the public reads, then kept only in-frame beta chains. For every CDR3 protein sequence, its rows merge into one entry that carries the most common genes and DNA. In this record, the V and J calls reflect TCRdb's handling and not the investigators' own analysis. The sample profile shows around 280,000 distinct CDR3 sequences; roughly 26% of them were found once. Clones ranked in the top ten supply roughly 30% of the sample.

The roughly 42 donors, aged about 6 to 95 years, were systemically healthy Caucasian individuals from Russia. Ten milliliters of peripheral blood were collected from each donor into EDTA-treated Vacutainer tubes. Ficoll-Paque density-gradient centrifugation was used to isolate PBMCs, with at least 6 million per sample. Trizol reagent was used to extract total RNA from the PBMCs, yielding at least 5.5 micrograms per sample. Naive CD45RAhigh/CD27high T cell percentages were measured by flow cytometry on a PBMC aliquot from every donor. This clonotype was found many times. Its target antigen remains unknown. No base quality values were provided; no much bigger clone lies one nucleotide off. CDR1 and CDR2 are read off the germline V gene as SGHTA and FQGNSA. The trim is 2 bases for V and 5 bases for J, with a gap of 12 bases between the germline ends. The CDR3 holds 14 amino acids from the cysteine to the phenylalanine. Solely the CDR3 DNA is kept, with 42 bases framed from the first base.

Study-level results and caveats: The long-lived group showed more naive CD4+ T cells, fewer expanded clones and increased TCR diversity than the aged group, suggesting age selection. Observed TCR beta diversity per million T cells fell roughly linearly with age, and a significant reduction was already apparent by age around 40. Estimates of total diversity based on one million sequenced T cells were regarded as lower bounds and as underestimates. There was a strong correlation between observed TCR beta diversity and the percentage of naive T cells measured by flow cytometry. Conclusive comparison of naive and antigen-experienced compartments was prevented by the profiling of bulk unsorted PBMCs. Because donor CMV infection status was unknown, age-related changes in expanded clonotypes were potentially confounded.

Recombination joined TRBV7-2 with TRBJ2-5, and the D gene may be TRBD2, 5 bases matching. The TCR originated in a woman aged 65 to 85 in good health. The sequenced material came from blood. CDR3 loop: CASSLYSGRETQYF. The sequence in DNA is TGTGCCAGCAGCTTATATTCGGGAAGGGAGACCCAGTACTTC.